One sample yielded the 25 T cell receptor beta chains listed below, sequenced in a study of T cell responses to AZD1222 COVID-19 vaccine. Using immunoSEQ multiplex PCR, the repertoire was profiled, and TCRdb retains in-frame clones only, with some absent. The profile shows 60,000 to 100,000 clones, around 90% of them singletons. The specimen was peripheral blood, collected on day 0 of AZD1222 vaccination. The receptors shown here come from an adult in good health.

This sequence joins TRBV3-1 (or the pseudogene TRBV3-2) and TRBJ1-2; a possible D gene is TRBD1 (6 bases). V lost 2 bases to trimming and J lost 8 bases, with 12 bases between them. The CDR3 is 13 residues long. Germline CDR1 and CDR2: LGHDT and YNNKEL (reference sequence). The CDR3 is CASSQPQGRGYTF. CDR3 DNA sequence: TGTGCCAGCAGCCAACCCCAGGGGAGAGGCTACACCTTC.

This clone was counted a single time. V usage is TRBV2 and J usage is TRBJ2-2; no reliable D call. The CDR3 length is 16 residues. In germline, CDR1 is SNHLY, CDR2 FYNNEI. V lost 8 bases to trimming and J lost 1 base, with 17 bases between them. The CDR3 loop reads CASYDYVGKNTGELFF. The CDR3 region has the DNA TGTGCCAGCTACGATTACGTGGGCAAGAACACCGGGGAGCTGTTTTTT.

The chain has TRBV10-1 and TRBJ2-3, with D unclear. V lost 3 bases and J 0 bases, leaving 4 bases between the germline ends. Looked up from germline, CDR1 is WNHNN and CDR2 is SYGVQD (reference sequence). The CDR3 has 13 amino acids. The CDR3 nucleotides are TGCGCCAGCAGTGACGGAAGCACAGATACGCAGTATTTT. Protein product: CASSDGSTDTQYF.

This clone was counted a single time. The chain is built from TRBV24-1 and TRBJ2-1; D unclear. CDR3 size: 14 residues. V dropped 7 bases and J dropped 4 bases, with 13 bases sitting between them. The V gene's germline CDR1 is KGHDR and CDR2 SFDVKD. The DNA of the CDR3 is TGTGCCACCAGGGACCCCAGAAATTACAATGAGCAGTTCTTC. Amino acid sequence: CATRDPRNYNEQFF.

This clone was picked up a small number of times. The chain joins TRBV25-1 to TRBJ1-2; no firm D call. V was shortened by 4 bases and J by 2 bases, with 8 bases between the two germline ends. The CDR3 spans 13 residues. CDR1 is MGHDK and CDR2 is SYGVNS in the germline V gene. This chain's CDR3 is CASSGFINYGYTF. CDR3 nucleotides: TGTGCCAGCAGTGGATTTATAAACTATGGCTACACCTTC.

V usage is TRBV12-5 and J usage is TRBJ2-7, with D possibly TRBD1 on 5 matching bases. Germline loops: CDR1 LGHNT, CDR2 FRNRAP. V lost 8 bases and J lost 6, with 20 bases in between. CDR3 size: 14 residues. The CDR3 DNA reads TGTGCTAGTACACCCACAGCCAGGGTAGGCGAGCAGTACTTC. Protein: CASTPTARVGEQYF.

The CDR3 nucleotides read TGTGCCAGCAGCTTAGTCAGCGGGAGGGATCAAGAGACCCAGTACTTC. It is translated as CASSLVSGRDQETQYF. V usage is TRBV11-2 and J usage is TRBJ2-5, with TRBD2 matching over 10 bases. CDR3 size: 16 residues. Trimming took 1 base from V and 2 from J; bases not matched to a gene: 4. The germline CDR1 and CDR2 sequences are SGHAT and FQNNGV. The whole variable domain, remainder taken from reference TRBV11-2 and TRBJ2-5, is EAGVAQSPRYKIIEKRQSVAFWCNPISGHATLYWYQQILGQGPKLLIQFQNNGVVDDSQLPKDRFSAERLKGVDSTLKIQPAKLEDSAVYLCASSLVSGRDQETQYFGPGTRLLVL.

This clone is a singleton in its sample. The chain uses TRBV23-1 and TRBJ1-5; 8 bases line up with TRBD1. TRBV23-1 is identified as an open reading frame with a role that is uncertain. The length of the CDR3 is 15 residues. Trimming removed 8 bases from V and 4 bases from J; junction bases left unmatched: 10. CDR3 sequence reads: CASRLDRGENQPQHF. CDR3 coding DNA: TGCGCCAGCCGTCTCGACAGGGGCGAGAATCAGCCCCAGCATTTT.

The chain employs TRBV5-6 and TRBJ2-1; TRBD2 matches 9 bases. The trim removed 0 bases at V and 8 bases at J, leaving 3 bases unmatched. CDR3 length: 14 residues. Per germline, CDR1 SGHDT and CDR2 YYEEEE. In DNA form, the CDR3 reads TGTGCCAGCAGCTTGGGCGGGAGGGTAGATGAGCAGTTCTTC. Its protein product is CASSLGGRVDEQFF.

The DNA of the CDR3 is TGTGCCAGCAGTGTCGGAGCTAGCGGGAGGGGTGAGCAGTTCTTC. Protein sequence: CASSVGASGRGEQFF. The rearrangement uses TRBV2 and TRBJ2-1; 12 bases map to TRBD2. Germline-derived CDR1 and CDR2 are SNHLY and FYNNEI. The CDR3 sequence is 15 residues long. The V segment lost 4 bases and the J segment 9 bases; nucleotides outside the gene matches: 7.

The genes are TRBV4-3 and TRBJ2-5; possible D gene TRBD1, 6 bases. This CDR3 has 13 residues. Per germline, CDR1 LGHNA and CDR2 YSLEER. V lost 1 base, J lost 5 bases, and 8 bases lay in between. The CDR3 loop reads CASSQVGGETQYF. The DNA for the CDR3 is TGCGCCAGCAGCCAAGTTGGGGGCGAGACCCAGTACTTC.

CDR3 in DNA: TGTGCCAGCAGCTTAGAGGGACAGGGGGCGGGTGGCTACACCTTC. Its protein is CASSLEGQGAGGYTF. The gene calls are TRBV7-2 and TRBJ1-2; 12 nucleotides match TRBD1. The CDR3 sequence is 15 residues long. The V and J ends lost 1 base and 7 bases, in that order; junction bases with no gene match: 4. Germline lookup yields CDR1 SGHTA and CDR2 FQGNSA.

The chain combines TRBV6-5 with TRBJ1-1; a possible D gene is TRBD1 (6 bases). The germline V gene has CDR1 MNHEY and CDR2 SVGAGI. Trimming shortened V by 5 bases and J by 5 bases, and 18 bases separated the two germline ends. CDR3 length: 15 amino acids. CDR3 residues: CASSPGVALRTEAFF. The DNA for the CDR3 is TGTGCCAGCAGTCCAGGGGTTGCGTTGAGGACTGAAGCTTTCTTT.

The rearrangement links TRBV6-5 to TRBJ2-2; unclear D gene. The V gene lost 8 bases and the J gene lost 3 bases, with 13 bases spanning the gap. The germline V gene encodes CDR1 MNHEY and CDR2 SVGAGI. The CDR3 covers 14 residues. CDR3 amino acids: CASARKQHTGELFF. Here the CDR3 DNA reads TGTGCCAGCGCCCGGAAACAGCACACCGGGGAGCTGTTTTTT.

This chain links TRBV5-1 with TRBJ2-2; tentative D call: TRBD1 (5 bases). The CDR3 runs 14 residues. The V and J ends lost 4 bases and 2 bases respectively, with 9 bases between them. CDR1 is SGHRS, CDR2 YFSETQ, per germline. Written as DNA, the CDR3 is TGCGCCAGCAGCCGGACAACTAACACCGGGGAGCTGTTTTTT. Its protein product is CASSRTTNTGELFF.

J is TRBJ2-7 and V is TRBV19, with 7 bases fitting TRBD1. Germline lookup yields CDR1 LNHDA and CDR2 SQIVND (reference sequence). Unmatched junction bases numbered 9, after V lost 1 base and J lost 0 bases. The CDR3 totals 17 residues. This CDR3 is CASSIAIKTGSSYEQYF. CDR3 DNA: TGTGCCAGTAGTATAGCCATAAAGACAGGGAGCTCCTACGAGCAGTACTTC.

The chain links TRBV3-1 (or the pseudogene TRBV3-2) to TRBJ2-2; 10 bases are shared with TRBD1. Germline V gene lookup returns CDR1 LGHDT and CDR2 YNNKEL (reference sequence). V trimming: 0 bases; J trimming: 8 bases; junction bases outside the gene matches: 9. The CDR3 totals 17 residues. The CDR3 nucleotides read TGTGCCAGCAGCCAAGATTGGGACAGGGGTATGGGTGGGGAGCTGTTTTTT. Amino acid sequence: CASSQDWDRGMGGELFF.

This clone was picked up one time. The chain recombines TRBV7-2 with TRBJ1-3; D gene unclear. CDR1 is SGHTA, CDR2 FQGNSA, per germline. This CDR3 region has 16 residues. The ends were cut back, 4 bases at V and 0 bases at J, with 13 bases in the middle. The DNA of the CDR3 is TGTGCCAGCAGCTCCGAAGGACCGAGCTCTGGAAACACCATATATTTT. Amino acid sequence: CASSSEGPSSGNTIYF.

In this sample, this clone turned up once. The chain has TRBV6-1 and TRBJ1-5, with a weak D call TRBD1 (6 bases). Germline values: CDR1 MNHNS, CDR2 SASEGT. CDR3 length: 14 residues. The V end was cut by 0 bases, the J end by 5 bases, with 8 bases between. The CDR3 DNA is TGTGCCAGCAGTGAAGCTGGGGGGCATCAGCCCCAGCATTTT. It is translated as CASSEAGGHQPQHF.

The chain employs TRBV9 and TRBJ2-3; the D call may be TRBD1 or TRBD2 (5 bases each). The CDR3 has 16 residues. The germline V gene encodes CDR1 SGDLS and CDR2 YYNGEE. Trimming cost V 2 bases and J 4 bases, with 17 bases left between them. CDR3 DNA sequence: TGTGCCAGCAGCGTCCGGGGCGGTTTATCCCCAGATACGCAGTATTTT. As protein: CASSVRGGLSPDTQYF.

This chain links TRBV7-9 with TRBJ2-3; 10 bases match TRBD1. V was pared by 6 bases and J by 2 bases, with 11 bases of the junction left unmatched. The length of the CDR3 is 17 residues. The germline V gene encodes CDR1 SEHNR and CDR2 FQNEAQ (reference sequence). This CDR3 reads CASSSDLTGGHTDTQYF. As DNA, the CDR3 is TGTGCCAGCAGTTCAGACCTGACAGGGGGCCACACAGATACGCAGTATTTT.

V is TRBV6-4 and J is TRBJ1-1; the match to TRBD1 covers 8 bases. This CDR3 is 16 amino acids long. Germline V gene sequence: CDR1 MRHNA, CDR2 SNTAGT. The V segment lost 5 bases and the J segment 3 bases; nucleotides outside the gene matches: 11. CDR3 amino acids: CASSSPRPGQDTEAFF. CDR3 coding DNA: TGTGCCAGCAGTTCTCCACGGCCGGGACAGGACACTGAAGCTTTCTTT.

The chain joins TRBV12-5 to TRBJ2-5; D gene ambiguous. The V and J ends lost 5 bases and 1 base respectively, with 8 bases between them. The CDR3 is 13 residues long. Germline V gives CDR1 LGHNT, CDR2 FRNRAP. The CDR3 protein is CASGTGAQETQYF. The CDR3 DNA follows: TGTGCTAGTGGTACGGGCGCCCAAGAGACCCAGTACTTC.

The V and J genes are TRBV6-1 and TRBJ2-7, with D possibly being TRBD1 or TRBD2 (5 bases each). The ends were cut back, 2 bases at V and 5 bases at J, with 13 bases in the middle. In germline, CDR1 is MNHNS, CDR2 SASEGT. The CDR3 is 14 residues long. The CDR3 here is CASSEQGREDEQYF. The CDR3 nucleotides are TGTGCCAGCAGTGAACAGGGACGTGAGGACGAGCAGTACTTC.

CDR3 loop: CASRGADRSLSNGYTF. In nucleotides, the CDR3 is TGTGCCAGCAGAGGGGCGGACAGGTCTCTCTCGAATGGCTACACCTTC. This rearrangement joins TRBV3-1 (or the pseudogene TRBV3-2) to TRBJ1-2, with TRBD1 matching 7 bases. This CDR3 is built from 16 residues. Looked up from germline, CDR1 is LGHDT and CDR2 is YNNKEL (reference sequence). J was trimmed by 6 bases and V by 6 bases; bases with no gene match: 16.